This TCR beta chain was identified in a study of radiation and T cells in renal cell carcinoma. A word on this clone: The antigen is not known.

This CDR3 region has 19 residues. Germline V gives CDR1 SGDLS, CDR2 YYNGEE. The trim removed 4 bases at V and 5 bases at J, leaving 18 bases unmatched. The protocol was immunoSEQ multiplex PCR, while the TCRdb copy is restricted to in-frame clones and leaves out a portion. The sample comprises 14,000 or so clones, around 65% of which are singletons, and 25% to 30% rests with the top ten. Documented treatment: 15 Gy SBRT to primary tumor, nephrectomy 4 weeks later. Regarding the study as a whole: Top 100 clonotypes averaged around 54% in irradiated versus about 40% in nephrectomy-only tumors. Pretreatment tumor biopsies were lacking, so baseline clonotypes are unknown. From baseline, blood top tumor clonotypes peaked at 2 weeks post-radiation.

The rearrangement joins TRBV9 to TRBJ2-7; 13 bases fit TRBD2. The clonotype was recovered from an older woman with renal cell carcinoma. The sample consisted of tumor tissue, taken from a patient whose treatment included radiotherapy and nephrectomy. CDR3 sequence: CASSKEGYGLAGDVDEQYF. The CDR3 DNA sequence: TGTGCCAGCAGCAAAGAGGGGTATGGACTAGCGGGAGACGTAGACGAGCAGTACTTC.